These 24 T cell receptor beta chains came from one sample sequenced in a study of OX40 agonist ivuxolimab in advanced cancers. This table comes from immunoSEQ multiplex PCR, and its TCRdb copy is limited to in-frame clones, with some not included. The sample carries about 12,000 clones, 81% recorded once. The input for sequencing was CD4+ or CD8+ T cells sorted from blood, taken in a trial of the OX40 agonist ivuxolimab. The receptors shown here come from an adult with an advanced solid tumor such as melanoma, head and neck, liver or kidney cancer.

Only one count was recorded for this clone. This chain uses TRBV27 with TRBJ2-7; the match to TRBD2 covers 8 bases. The CDR3 extends over 13 amino acids. The germline CDR1 and CDR2 sequences are MNHEY and SMNVEV (reference sequence). The V and J ends lost 4 bases and 2 bases, in that order; junction bases with no gene match: 1. The CDR3 region has the DNA TGTGCCAGCAGTTATAGCGGGACCTACGAGCAGTACTTC. Translation gives CASSYSGTYEQYF.

This rearrangement joins TRBV11-2 to TRBJ1-4; 7 nucleotides agree with TRBD1. The CDR3 has 14 amino acids. Germline loops: CDR1 SGHAT, CDR2 FQNNGV. The junction had 2 bases not matched to a gene; V was cut back by 7 bases and J by 0 bases. CDR3 sequence reads: CASTGGSTNEKLFF. CDR3 nucleotide sequence: TGTGCCAGCACAGGGGGTTCAACTAATGAAAAACTGTTTTTT. The full variable domain, with the rest looked up from reference TRBV11-2 and TRBJ1-4, is EAGVAQSPRYKIIEKRQSVAFWCNPISGHATLYWYQQILGQGPKLLIQFQNNGVVDDSQLPKDRFSAERLKGVDSTLKIQPAKLEDSAVYLCASTGGSTNEKLFFGSGTQLSVL.

The chain employs TRBV4-2 and TRBJ2-3; 14 bases are a match to TRBD2. With V trimmed by 4 bases and J by 9 bases, 15 bases remained unmatched. The CDR3 length is 18 residues. Germline loops: CDR1 LGHNA, CDR2 YNFKEQ. The CDR3 region has the DNA TGTGCCAGCAGCCCACGCTTCGCCGGGACTAGCGGGAGTTGGACGCAGTATTTT. As protein: CASSPRFAGTSGSWTQYF.

This chain links TRBV9 with TRBJ2-7; D is possibly TRBD1 (5 bases). This CDR3 spans 13 amino acids. Germline-derived CDR1 and CDR2 are SGDLS and YYNGEE. V lost 4 bases and J lost 7, with 15 bases in between. The CDR3 nucleotides are TGTGCCAGCAGCCCGGACACCGTGGAGGAGCAGTACTTC. This sequence encodes CASSPDTVEEQYF.

The J gene is TRBJ2-6, the V gene TRBV19; unclear D gene. V lost 5 bases and J lost 0, with 11 bases in between. This CDR3 has 16 amino acids. Germline values: CDR1 LNHDA, CDR2 SQIVND (reference sequence). In DNA form, the CDR3 reads TGTGCCAGTAGTCAAATCTCGGTCTCTGGGGCCAACGTCCTGACTTTC. It translates to CASSQISVSGANVLTF.

This clone has only one observation. The chain combines TRBV9 with TRBJ2-3; D gene ambiguous. There are 11 residues in the CDR3. CDR1 is SGDLS and CDR2 is YYNGEE in the germline V gene. V was clipped by 3 bases and J by 2 bases, with 1 base between them. The CDR3 DNA reads TGTGCCAGCAGCGCCACAGATACGCAGTATTTT. Translated, it gives CASSATDTQYF.

The V call is TRBV19, the J call TRBJ2-1, with a possible D match to TRBD1 (6 bases). Germline V CDR1 and CDR2: LNHDA, SQIVND (reference sequence). Trimming removed 1 base from V and 4 bases from J, with 11 bases in between. The CDR3 length is 15 residues. The chain's CDR3 is CASSIGGQLYNEQFF. The CDR3 bases are TGTGCCAGTAGTATAGGGGGACAACTATACAATGAGCAGTTCTTC.

The rearrangement joins TRBV27 to TRBJ2-1; D might be TRBD1 (6 bases). CDR3 length: 13 amino acids. V lost 5 bases to trimming and J lost 10 bases, with 15 bases between them. Germline assignment: CDR1 MNHEY and CDR2 SMNVEV (reference sequence). The CDR3 loop is CASSPGAGPEQFF. CDR3 in DNA: TGTGCCAGCAGTCCAGGGGCGGGTCCAGAGCAGTTCTTC.

The chain links TRBV19 to TRBJ1-5; D ambiguous. Trimming took off 5 bases at V and 0 bases at J, with 8 bases between the two ends. CDR3 length: 14 amino acids. CDR1 is LNHDA and CDR2 is SQIVND in the germline V gene (reference sequence). The CDR3 sequence: CASSPSYSNQPQHF. The CDR3 region has the DNA TGTGCCAGTAGTCCAAGTTATAGCAATCAGCCCCAGCATTTT.

CDR3 protein: CASSYSLTADTQYF. The CDR3 DNA follows: TGTGCCAGCAGTTACTCCCTTACGGCAGATACGCAGTATTTT. This chain connects TRBV6-5 to TRBJ2-3; no clear D. Germline CDR1 MNHEY, CDR2 SVGAGI. The CDR3 runs to 14 residues. V shed 0 bases and J shed 4 bases, with 8 bases lying between them.

V is TRBV19 and J is TRBJ1-5; D is undetermined. The germline gives CDR1 LNHDA, CDR2 SQIVND (reference sequence). V lost 7 bases to trimming and J lost 1 base, with 11 bases between them. The CDR3 totals 14 residues. Here the CDR3 reads CASKSGESNQPQHF. The CDR3 bases are TGTGCCAGTAAGTCCGGGGAGAGCAATCAGCCCCAGCATTTT.

The gene calls are TRBV15 and TRBJ2-1, with 7 positions matching TRBD2. The CDR3 runs 17 residues. With 3 bases clipped from V and 0 bases from J, the junction kept 8 bases outside the gene matches. Germline V gene data show CDR1 as LNHNV and CDR2 as YYDKDF (reference sequence). In DNA, the CDR3 is TGTGCCACCAGCAGTTCAGCGGGATCCAGCTCCTACAATGAGCAGTTCTTC. Translating gives CATSSSAGSSSYNEQFF.

The J gene is TRBJ2-1, the V gene TRBV4-1; D gene unclear. The germline V gene has CDR1 MGHRA and CDR2 YSYEKL. The CDR3 has 13 residues. With 3 bases removed from V and 5 bases from J, the gap between germline ends came to 8 bases. The CDR3 spells CASSHLRDNEQFF. CDR3 nucleotides: TGCGCCAGCAGCCACCTTAGGGACAATGAGCAGTTCTTC.

This CDR3 reads CASSQTSETPDTQYF. CDR3 coding DNA: TGTGCCAGCAGCCAAACTAGCGAAACCCCAGATACGCAGTATTTT. The chain couples TRBV7-9 to TRBJ2-3, with 7 bases fitting TRBD2. The CDR3 loop spans 15 amino acids. With V trimmed by 5 bases and J by 4 bases, 9 bases remained unmatched. Germline CDR1 SEHNR, CDR2 FQNEAQ (reference sequence). Supplemented by reference TRBV7-9 and TRBJ2-3, the full variable domain reads DTGVSQNPRHKITKRGQNVTFRCDPISEHNRLYWYRQTLGQGPEFLTYFQNEAQLEKSRLLSDRFSAERPKGSFSTLEIQRTEQGDSAMYLCASSQTSETPDTQYFGPGTRLTVL.

J is TRBJ2-7 and V is TRBV7-9; tentatively, D is TRBD2 (6 bases). Germline CDR1 and CDR2: SEHNR and FQNEAQ (reference sequence). The V gene lost 3 bases and the J gene lost 9 bases, with 30 bases spanning the gap. The length of the CDR3 is 18 residues. CDR3 sequence: CASSFGGDPTPLRARQYF. In DNA, the CDR3 is TGTGCCAGCAGCTTTGGCGGGGATCCGACCCCTCTACGAGCAAGGCAGTACTTC.

The chain employs TRBV5-6 and TRBJ1-5, with D unclear. The CDR3 is 14 residues long. Deletions cut 0 bases from V and 1 base from J, with 5 bases between. Germline V gene data show CDR1 as SGHDT and CDR2 as YYEEEE. DNA for the CDR3: TGTGCCAGCAGCTTGGACGGGAGCAATCAGCCCCAGCATTTT. Translation gives CASSLDGSNQPQHF.

This clone was detected a few times. The gene calls are TRBV19 and TRBJ1-5; 9 positions match TRBD1. This CDR3 region has 14 residues. V lost 4 bases, J lost 5 bases, and 3 bases stayed unmatched. Germline loops: CDR1 LNHDA, CDR2 SQIVND (reference sequence). The CDR3 nucleotides read TGTGCCAGTAGTACCTGGACAGGGGATCAGCCCCAGCATTTT. Protein sequence: CASSTWTGDQPQHF.

The J gene is TRBJ2-2, the V gene TRBV28; D may correspond to TRBD1 or TRBD2 (5 bases each). V was pared by 4 bases and J by 7 bases, with 19 bases between. The CDR3 is 16 amino acids. In germline, CDR1 is MDHEN, CDR2 SYDVKM. The CDR3 sequence is CASSSNGAPAVGELFF. CDR3 nucleotide sequence: TGTGCCAGCAGTTCCAACGGGGCACCGGCCGTCGGGGAGCTGTTTTTT.

The rearrangement links TRBV30 to TRBJ2-7, with D perhaps being TRBD1 or TRBD2 (5 bases each). The ends were cut back, 1 base at V and 1 base at J, with 8 bases in the middle. Germline V lookup: CDR1 GTSNPN, CDR2 SVGIG (reference sequence). The CDR3 runs to 13 residues. The CDR3 region has the DNA TGTGCCTGGAGTGAGAGGGGTTCCTACGAGCAGTACTTC. It specifies CAWSERGSYEQYF.

This clone showed up just once. V usage is TRBV6-5 and J usage is TRBJ2-5; D is perhaps TRBD1 or TRBD2 (5 bases each). The CDR3 has 13 residues. CDR1 and CDR2 (germline): MNHEY, SVGAGI. The germline V and J ends were trimmed by 7 bases and 4 bases, with 13 bases remaining between them. The CDR3 reads CASIKGTGETQYF. CDR3 sequence (DNA): TGTGCCAGCATTAAGGGGACGGGAGAGACCCAGTACTTC.

V usage is TRBV7-9 and J usage is TRBJ2-7; no reliable D call. The CDR3 has 14 residues. The germline V gene encodes CDR1 SEHNR and CDR2 FQNEAQ (reference sequence). The V end was cut by 1 base, the J end by 5 bases, with 12 bases between. CDR3 bases: TGTGCCAGCAGCTTAGATATATCGGGCGACGAGCAGTACTTC. Residues: CASSLDISGDEQYF.

This clone has a handful of counts. The genes are TRBV27 and TRBJ2-1; possibly TRBD1 for D (6 bases). Germline lookup yields CDR1 MNHEY and CDR2 SMNVEV (reference sequence). The V end lost 5 bases, the J end lost 6 bases, and 11 bases lay between the germline ends. The CDR3 is made up of 13 amino acids. The CDR3 sequence is CASSHRVGNEQFF. The CDR3 region has the DNA TGTGCCAGCAGTCACAGGGTAGGCAATGAGCAGTTCTTC.

By share of the sample, this clone is hyperexpanded. V gene TRBV28 combines with J gene TRBJ2-7; 7 positions agree with TRBD1. There are 14 residues in the CDR3. Germline CDR1 reads MDHEN; CDR2 reads SYDVKM. Losses at the gene ends were 8 bases for V and 4 bases for J; bases not matched to a gene: 11. In nucleotides, the CDR3 is TGTGCCAGCGGACAAACAGGGGATTGGTACGAGCAGTACTTC. Protein product: CASGQTGDWYEQYF. The full variable domain, its missing parts supplied by reference TRBV28 and TRBJ2-7, is DVKVTQSSRYLVKRTGEKVFLECVQDMDHENMFWYRQDPGLGLRLIYFSYDVKMKEKGDIPEGYSVSREKKERFSLILESASTNQTSMYLCASGQTGDWYEQYFGPGTRLTVT.

Comment on this clone: Different DNA sequences within this sample yield the same CDR3. The chain has TRBV28 and TRBJ2-3, with 7 bases aligning to TRBD1. The V segment lost 2 bases and the J segment 0 bases; nucleotides outside the gene matches: 5. CDR1 MDHEN and CDR2 SYDVKM come from the germline V gene. This CDR3 region has 16 residues. CDR3 sequence (DNA): TGTGCCAGCAGTTTAAGGGCAGGGGGTAGCACAGATACGCAGTATTTT. Translation: CASSLRAGGSTDTQYF.